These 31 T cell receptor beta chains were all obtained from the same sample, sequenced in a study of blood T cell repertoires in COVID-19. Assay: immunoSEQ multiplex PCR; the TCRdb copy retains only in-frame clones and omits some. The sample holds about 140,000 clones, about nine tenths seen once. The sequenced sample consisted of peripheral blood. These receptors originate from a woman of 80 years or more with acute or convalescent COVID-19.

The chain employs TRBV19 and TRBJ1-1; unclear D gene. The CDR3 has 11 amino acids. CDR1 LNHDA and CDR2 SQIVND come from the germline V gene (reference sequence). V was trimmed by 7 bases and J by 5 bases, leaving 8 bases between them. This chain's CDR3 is CASTRVTEAFF. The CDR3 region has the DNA TGTGCCAGTACGAGAGTGACTGAAGCTTTCTTT.

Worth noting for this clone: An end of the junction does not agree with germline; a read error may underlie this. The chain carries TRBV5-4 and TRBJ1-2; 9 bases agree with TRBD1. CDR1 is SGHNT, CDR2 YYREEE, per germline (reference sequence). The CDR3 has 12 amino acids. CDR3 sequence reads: CASSLFGTGRKF. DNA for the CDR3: TGTGCCAGCAGCTTGTTCGGGACAGGGCGGAAATTC.

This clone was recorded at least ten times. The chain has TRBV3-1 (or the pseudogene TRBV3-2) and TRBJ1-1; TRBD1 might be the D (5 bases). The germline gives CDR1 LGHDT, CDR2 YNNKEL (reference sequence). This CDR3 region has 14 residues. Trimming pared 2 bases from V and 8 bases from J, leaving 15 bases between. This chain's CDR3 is CASSQQTRGMEAFF. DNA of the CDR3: TGTGCCAGCAGCCAACAGACCCGGGGGATGGAAGCTTTCTTT.

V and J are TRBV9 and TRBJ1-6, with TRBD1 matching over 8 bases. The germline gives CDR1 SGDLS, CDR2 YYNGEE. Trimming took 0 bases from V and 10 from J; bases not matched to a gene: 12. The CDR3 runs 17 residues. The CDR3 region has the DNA TGTGCCAGCAGCGTAGGTAGGCCAGACAGGGGAGGATCACCCCTCCACTTT. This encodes CASSVGRPDRGGSPLHF.

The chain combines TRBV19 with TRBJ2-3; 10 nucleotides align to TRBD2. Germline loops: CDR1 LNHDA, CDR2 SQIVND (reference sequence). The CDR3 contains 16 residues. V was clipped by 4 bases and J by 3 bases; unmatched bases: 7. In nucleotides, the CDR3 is TGTGCCAGTAGTACCCTCCTAGCGGGGGAGACAGATACGCAGTATTTT. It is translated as CASSTLLAGETDTQYF.

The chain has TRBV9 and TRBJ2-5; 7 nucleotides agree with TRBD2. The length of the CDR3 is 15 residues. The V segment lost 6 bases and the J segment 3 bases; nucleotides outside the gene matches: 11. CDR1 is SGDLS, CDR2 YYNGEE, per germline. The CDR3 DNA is TGTGCCAGCATCCAAAAAGGGCTAGCGGAAGAGACCCAGTACTTC. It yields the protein CASIQKGLAEETQYF.

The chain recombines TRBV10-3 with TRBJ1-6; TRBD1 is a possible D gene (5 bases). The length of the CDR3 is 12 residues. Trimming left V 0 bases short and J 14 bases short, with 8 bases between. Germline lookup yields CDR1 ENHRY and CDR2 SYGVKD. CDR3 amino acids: CAISESRQSLHF. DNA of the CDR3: TGTGCCATCAGTGAGTCGAGACAGTCCCTCCACTTT.

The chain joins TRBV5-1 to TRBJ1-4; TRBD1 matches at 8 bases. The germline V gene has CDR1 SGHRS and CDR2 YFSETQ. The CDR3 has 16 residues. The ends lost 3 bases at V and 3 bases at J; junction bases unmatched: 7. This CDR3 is CASSSQGASANEKLFF. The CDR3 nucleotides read TGCGCCAGCAGCTCTCAGGGGGCATCGGCTAATGAAAAACTGTTTTTT.

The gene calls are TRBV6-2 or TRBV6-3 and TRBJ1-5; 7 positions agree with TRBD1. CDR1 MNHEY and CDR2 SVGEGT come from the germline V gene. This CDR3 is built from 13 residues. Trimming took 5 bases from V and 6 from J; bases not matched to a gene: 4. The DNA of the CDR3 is TGTGCCAGCAGTGTACAGGGGACTCAGCCCCAGCATTTT. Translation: CASSVQGTQPQHF.

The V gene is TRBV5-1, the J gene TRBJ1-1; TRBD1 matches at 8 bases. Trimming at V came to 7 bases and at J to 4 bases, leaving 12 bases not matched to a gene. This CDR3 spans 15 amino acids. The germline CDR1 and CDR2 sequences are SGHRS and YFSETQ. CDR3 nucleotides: TGCGCCAGCTCGACAGGGGCCGCCCTATTCACTGAAGCTTTCTTT. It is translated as CASSTGAALFTEAFF.

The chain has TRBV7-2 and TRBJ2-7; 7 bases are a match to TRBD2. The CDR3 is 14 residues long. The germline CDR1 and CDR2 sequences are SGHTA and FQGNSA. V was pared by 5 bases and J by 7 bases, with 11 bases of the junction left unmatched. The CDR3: CASSPREGRGEQYF. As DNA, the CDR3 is TGTGCCAGCAGCCCCAGGGAGGGGCGCGGGGAGCAGTACTTC.

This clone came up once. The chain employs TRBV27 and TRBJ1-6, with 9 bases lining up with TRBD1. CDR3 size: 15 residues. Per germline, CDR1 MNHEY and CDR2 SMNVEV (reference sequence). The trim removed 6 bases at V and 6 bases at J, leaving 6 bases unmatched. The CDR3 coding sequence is TGTGCCAGCAGCCGGGACAGGGAATTTAATTCACCCCTCCACTTT. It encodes CASSRDREFNSPLHF.

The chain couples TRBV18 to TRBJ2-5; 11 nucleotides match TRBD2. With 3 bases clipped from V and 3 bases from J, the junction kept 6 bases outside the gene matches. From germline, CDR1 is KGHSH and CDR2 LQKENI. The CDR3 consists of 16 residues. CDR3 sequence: CASSPQLAGVEETQYF. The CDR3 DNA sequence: TGTGCCAGCTCACCTCAACTAGCGGGGGTCGAAGAGACCCAGTACTTC.

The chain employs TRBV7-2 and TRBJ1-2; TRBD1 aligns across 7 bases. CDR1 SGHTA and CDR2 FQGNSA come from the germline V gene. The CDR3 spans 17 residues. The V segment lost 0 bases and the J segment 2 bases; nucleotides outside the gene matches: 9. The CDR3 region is CASSLALGTGVNYGYTF. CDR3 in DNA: TGTGCCAGCAGCTTAGCGTTGGGTACAGGGGTCAACTATGGCTACACCTTC.

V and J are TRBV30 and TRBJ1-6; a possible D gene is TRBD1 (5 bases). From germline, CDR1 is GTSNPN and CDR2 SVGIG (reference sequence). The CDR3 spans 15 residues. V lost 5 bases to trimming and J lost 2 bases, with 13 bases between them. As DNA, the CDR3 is TGTGCCTGGGGGGCGGACATGCCCTATAATTCACCCCTCCACTTT. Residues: CAWGADMPYNSPLHF.

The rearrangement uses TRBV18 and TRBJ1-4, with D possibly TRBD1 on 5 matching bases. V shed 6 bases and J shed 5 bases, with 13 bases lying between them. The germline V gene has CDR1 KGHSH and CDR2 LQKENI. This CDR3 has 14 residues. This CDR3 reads CASSHSRQNEKLFF. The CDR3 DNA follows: TGTGCCAGCTCTCATAGTCGACAGAATGAAAAACTGTTTTTT. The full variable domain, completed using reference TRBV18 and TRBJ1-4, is NAGVMQNPRHLVRRRGQEARLRCSPMKGHSHVYWYRQLPEEGLKFMVYLQKENIIDESGMPKERFSAEFPKEGPSILRIQQVVRGDSAAYFCASSHSRQNEKLFFGSGTQLSVL.

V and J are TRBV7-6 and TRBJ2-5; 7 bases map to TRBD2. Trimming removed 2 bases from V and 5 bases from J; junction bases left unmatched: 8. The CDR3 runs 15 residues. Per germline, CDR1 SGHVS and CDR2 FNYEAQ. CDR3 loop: CASSLLPGEGETQYF. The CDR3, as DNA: TGTGCCAGCAGCTTACTCCCTGGGGAGGGCGAGACCCAGTACTTC.

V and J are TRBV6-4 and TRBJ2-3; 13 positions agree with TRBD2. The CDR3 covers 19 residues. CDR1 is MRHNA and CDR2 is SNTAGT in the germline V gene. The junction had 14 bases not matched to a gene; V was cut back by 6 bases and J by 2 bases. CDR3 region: CASSESGLAGALYTDTQYF. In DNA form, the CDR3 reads TGTGCCAGCAGCGAGTCTGGACTAGCGGGGGCCCTATACACAGATACGCAGTATTTT.

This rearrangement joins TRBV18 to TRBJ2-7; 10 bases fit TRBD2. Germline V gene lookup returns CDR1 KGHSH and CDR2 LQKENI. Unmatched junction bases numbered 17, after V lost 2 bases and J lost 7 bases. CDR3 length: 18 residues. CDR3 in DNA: TGTGCCAGCTCACCATTAGCGGGGGGCTTTACGGAACTACGGGAGCAGTACTTC. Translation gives CASSPLAGGFTELREQYF. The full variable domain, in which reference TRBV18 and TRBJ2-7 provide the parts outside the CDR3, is NAGVMQNPRHLVRRRGQEARLRCSPMKGHSHVYWYRQLPEEGLKFMVYLQKENIIDESGMPKERFSAEFPKEGPSILRIQQVVRGDSAAYFCASSPLAGGFTELREQYFGPGTRLTVT.

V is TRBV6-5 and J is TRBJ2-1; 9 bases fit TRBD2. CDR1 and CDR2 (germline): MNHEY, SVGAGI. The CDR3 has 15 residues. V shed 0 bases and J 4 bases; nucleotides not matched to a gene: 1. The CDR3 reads CASSYSAGGYNEQFF. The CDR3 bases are TGTGCCAGCAGTTACTCAGCGGGGGGTTACAATGAGCAGTTCTTC.

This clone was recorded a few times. As DNA, the CDR3 is TGTGCCTGGAGTGTATCTCGGTCAGGGGAGCTGTTTTTT. It specifies CAWSVSRSGELFF. The V and J genes are TRBV30 and TRBJ2-2; no clear D gene. This CDR3 is 13 amino acids long. With 0 bases removed from V and 8 bases from J, the gap between germline ends came to 10 bases. CDR1 and CDR2 (germline): GTSNPN, SVGIG (reference sequence).

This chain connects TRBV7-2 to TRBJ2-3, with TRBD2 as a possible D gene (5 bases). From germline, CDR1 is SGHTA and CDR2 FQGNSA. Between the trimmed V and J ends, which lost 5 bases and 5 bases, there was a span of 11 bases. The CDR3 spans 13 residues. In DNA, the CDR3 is TGTGCCAGCAGCCAGGAGAGGGAAGATACGCAGTATTTT. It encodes CASSQEREDTQYF.

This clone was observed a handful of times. The CDR3 coding sequence is TGTGCCAGCAGTGAAGGGTACCGAGATCAGCCCCAGCATTTT. Its protein is CASSEGYRDQPQHF. The chain links TRBV2 to TRBJ1-5; no definite D call. Trimming pared 1 base from V and 5 bases from J, leaving 9 bases between. This CDR3 is 14 amino acids long. Germline V gives CDR1 SNHLY, CDR2 FYNNEI.

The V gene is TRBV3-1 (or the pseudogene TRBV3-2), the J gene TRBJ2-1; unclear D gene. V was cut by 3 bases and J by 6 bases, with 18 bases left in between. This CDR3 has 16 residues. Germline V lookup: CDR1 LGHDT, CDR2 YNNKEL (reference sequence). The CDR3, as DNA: TGTGCCAGCAGCCACCACCGGGTCAGCTTCGCCAATGAGCAGTTCTTC. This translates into CASSHHRVSFANEQFF.

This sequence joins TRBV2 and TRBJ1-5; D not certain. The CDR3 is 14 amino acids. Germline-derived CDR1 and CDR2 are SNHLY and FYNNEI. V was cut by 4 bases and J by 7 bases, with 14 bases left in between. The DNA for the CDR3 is TGTGCCAGCAGTGGCGGTTTCAGAACCCAGCCCCAGCATTTT. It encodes CASSGGFRTQPQHF.

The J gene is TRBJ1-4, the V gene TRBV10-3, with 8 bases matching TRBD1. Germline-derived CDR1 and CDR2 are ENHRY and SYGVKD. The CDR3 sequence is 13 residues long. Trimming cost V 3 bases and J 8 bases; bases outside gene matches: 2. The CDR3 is CAISDTGGEKLFF. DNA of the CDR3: TGTGCCATCAGTGATACAGGGGGGGAAAAACTGTTTTTT.

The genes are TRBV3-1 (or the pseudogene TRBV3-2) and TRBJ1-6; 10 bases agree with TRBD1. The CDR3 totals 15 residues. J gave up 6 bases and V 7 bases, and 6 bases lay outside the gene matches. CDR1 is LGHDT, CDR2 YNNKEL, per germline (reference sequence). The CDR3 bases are TGTGCCAGCACCGACAGGGGGCTTAGTAATTCACCCCTCCACTTT. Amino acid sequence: CASTDRGLSNSPLHF.

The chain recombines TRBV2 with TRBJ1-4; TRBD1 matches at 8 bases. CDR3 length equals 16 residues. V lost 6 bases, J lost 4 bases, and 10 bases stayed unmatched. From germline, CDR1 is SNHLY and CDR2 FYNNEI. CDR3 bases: TGTGCCAGCAGGTTAACAGGGGGTCAGGTTAATGAAAAACTGTTTTTT. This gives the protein CASRLTGGQVNEKLFF.

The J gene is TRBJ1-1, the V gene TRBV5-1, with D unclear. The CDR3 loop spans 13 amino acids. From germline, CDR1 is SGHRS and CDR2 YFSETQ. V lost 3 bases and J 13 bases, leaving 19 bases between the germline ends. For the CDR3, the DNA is TGCGCCAGCAGCTCCTTCGAGGCGGCCTCAATTTTCTTT. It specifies CASSSFEAASIFF.

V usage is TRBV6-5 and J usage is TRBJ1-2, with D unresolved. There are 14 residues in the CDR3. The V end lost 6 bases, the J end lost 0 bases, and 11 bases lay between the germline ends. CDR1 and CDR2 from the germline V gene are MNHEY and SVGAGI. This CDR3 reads CASRLLLANYGYTF. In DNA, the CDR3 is TGTGCCAGCAGGCTCCTTCTAGCTAACTATGGCTACACCTTC.

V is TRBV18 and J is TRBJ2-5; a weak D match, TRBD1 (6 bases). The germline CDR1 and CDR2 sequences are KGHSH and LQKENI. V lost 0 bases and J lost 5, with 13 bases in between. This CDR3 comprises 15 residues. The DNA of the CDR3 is TGTGCCAGCTCACCACCGGCAGGGGTAGGGGAGACCCAGTACTTC. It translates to CASSPPAGVGETQYF.